The T cell receptor (beta chain) under discussion was sequenced for a study of CD8+ T cells in alopecia areata. On the study more broadly: The drug, oral tofacitinib, was given to treated patients at 5 to 10 mg twice daily.

Trimming took 1 base from V and 2 from J; bases not matched to a gene: 4. The length of the CDR3 is 15 residues. Germline loops: CDR1 SNHLY, CDR2 FYNNEI. Extraction of RNA preceded its reverse transcription into cDNA, which served as the sequencing template. The repertoire was sequenced with immunoSEQ multiplex PCR; TCRdb's copy has only in-frame clones and lacks some. The sample includes fewer than 200,000 clones, approximately 56% seen only once; the top ten take roughly 15%. The chain is built from TRBV2 and TRBJ2-5; 7 bases line up with TRBD1. This material consisted of CD4+ T cells sorted from blood, taken at week 0. The source is a human donor with alopecia areata. The CDR3 loop is CASSEGPGQQETQYF. The CDR3 DNA reads as TGTGCCAGCAGTGAAGGGCCGGGACAGCAAGAGACCCAGTACTTC.